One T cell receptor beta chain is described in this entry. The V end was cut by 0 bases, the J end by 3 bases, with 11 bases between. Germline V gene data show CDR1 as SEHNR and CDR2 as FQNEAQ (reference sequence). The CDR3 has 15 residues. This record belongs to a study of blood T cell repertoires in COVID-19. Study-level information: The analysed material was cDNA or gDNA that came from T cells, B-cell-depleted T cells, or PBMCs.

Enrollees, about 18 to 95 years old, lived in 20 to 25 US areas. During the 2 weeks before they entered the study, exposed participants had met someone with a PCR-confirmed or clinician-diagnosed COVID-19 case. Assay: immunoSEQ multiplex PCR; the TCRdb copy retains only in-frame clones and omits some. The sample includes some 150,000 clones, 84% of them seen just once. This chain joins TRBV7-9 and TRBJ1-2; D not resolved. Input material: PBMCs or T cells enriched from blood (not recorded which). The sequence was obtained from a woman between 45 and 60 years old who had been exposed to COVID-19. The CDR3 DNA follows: TGTGCCAGCAGCTTAGCGAGTTCGAGGTACTATGGCTACACCTTC. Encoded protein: CASSLASSRYYGYTF.